The 21 T cell receptor beta chains below were found in one sample sequenced in a study of response to subunit inactivated influenza vaccine. TCRdb redid the calling of the RT-PCR reads with MiXCR, one entry per CDR3 protein. In the table there are hundreds of thousands of distinct CDR3 sequences, 13% to 15% of which are singletons. The sample consisted of PBMCs from blood, taken roughly 2 weeks before vaccination. These receptors were collected from a man in his forties or fifties who received an inactivated influenza vaccine.

The V and J genes are TRBV20-1 and TRBJ2-3; the match to TRBD2 covers 12 bases. The ends lost 1 base at V and 1 base at J; junction bases unmatched: 3. Looked up from germline, CDR1 is DFQATT and CDR2 is SNEGSKA (reference sequence). The CDR3 is 16 amino acids. The CDR3 is CSARGSSGRGTDTQYF. Here the CDR3 DNA reads TGCAGTGCTAGAGGATCTAGCGGGAGGGGCACAGATACGCAGTATTTT.

In its sample, this clonotype was seen many times. The chain joins TRBV19 to TRBJ1-5; D perhaps matches TRBD1 (6 bases). Trimming took off 1 base at V and 2 bases at J, with 12 bases between the two ends. From germline, CDR1 is LNHDA and CDR2 SQIVND (reference sequence). The CDR3 covers 16 residues. CDR3 sequence reads: CASSIVQGAGNQPQHF. CDR3 sequence (DNA): TGTGCCAGTAGTATAGTACAGGGTGCGGGCAATCAGCCCCAGCATTTT.

This clonotype was counted only a few times. V usage is TRBV20-1 and J usage is TRBJ2-5; D may correspond to TRBD1 or TRBD2 (5 bases each). Per germline, CDR1 DFQATT and CDR2 SNEGSKA (reference sequence). The CDR3 totals 15 residues. Trimming removed 3 bases at V and 5 bases at J, with 19 bases between. The CDR3 nucleotides are TGCAGTGCTAGTCCTATCGGGACCCTGAGGGAGACCCAGTACTTC. Translating it yields CSASPIGTLRETQYF.

The genes are TRBV7-2 and TRBJ2-7, with D possibly being TRBD2 (6 bases). Germline assignment: CDR1 SGHTA and CDR2 FQGNSA. Deletions cut 4 bases from V and 6 bases from J, with 10 bases between. There are 12 residues in the CDR3. The CDR3 DNA is TGTGCCAGCAGCTCCGGGGGTCTCGAGCAGTACTTC. Its translation: CASSSGGLEQYF.

This clonotype occurred a few times. The chain employs TRBV29-1 and TRBJ2-1; 7 bases map to TRBD1. The V gene end was trimmed by 7 bases and the J gene end by 9 bases; junction bases not matched to a gene: 3. This CDR3 comprises 10 residues. Looked up from germline, CDR1 is SQVTM and CDR2 is ANQGSEA. This CDR3 reads CSASGGEQFF. The CDR3 DNA reads TGCAGCGCGTCAGGGGGTGAGCAGTTCTTC.

There are a few counts of this clonotype. This sequence joins TRBV20-1 and TRBJ2-5; 12 bases fit TRBD2. Germline CDR1 is DFQATT and CDR2 is SNEGSKA (reference sequence). J gave up 1 base and V 2 bases, and 2 bases lay outside the gene matches. This CDR3 is built from 15 residues. DNA of the CDR3: TGCAGTGCTAGACCTAGCGGGAGGGCCCAAGAGACCCAGTACTTC. Protein: CSARPSGRAQETQYF.

J is TRBJ1-5 and V is TRBV7-9; D is undetermined. V gave up 5 bases and J gave up 8 bases, with 16 bases separating them. CDR3 length equals 14 residues. Germline V gene lookup returns CDR1 SEHNR and CDR2 FQNEAQ (reference sequence). Here the CDR3 reads CASSPRGPEEPQHF. In DNA form, the CDR3 reads TGTGCCAGCAGCCCGCGTGGGCCTGAGGAGCCCCAGCATTTT.

This clonotype was seen at least ten times. The chain combines TRBV5-1 with TRBJ2-1; TRBD2 aligns across 10 bases. The germline V gene has CDR1 SGHRS and CDR2 YFSETQ. The CDR3 spans 13 residues. J gave up 6 bases and V 6 bases, and 3 bases lay outside the gene matches. In nucleotides, the CDR3 is TGCGCCAGCAAGGCTAGCGGGAGCAATGAGCAGTTCTTC. Translating gives CASKASGSNEQFF. Using reference TRBV5-1 and TRBJ2-1 for the parts outside the CDR3, the full variable domain is KAGVTQTPRYLIKTRGQQVTLSCSPISGHRSVSWYQQTPGQGLQFLFEYFSETQRNKGNFPGRFSGRQFSNSRSEMNVSTLELGDSALYLCASKASGSNEQFFGPGTRLTVL.

The chain is built from TRBV30 and TRBJ1-1; D uncertain. CDR1 and CDR2 (germline): GTSNPN, SVGIG (reference sequence). The V gene lost 0 bases and the J gene lost 5 bases, with 19 bases spanning the gap. This CDR3 contains 16 residues. The CDR3 DNA is TGTGCCTGGAGTGTACCGCGGTATACTTTAGGGACTGAAGCTTTCTTT. The encoded protein is CAWSVPRYTLGTEAFF.

This clonotype was seen a few times. The V call is TRBV27, the J call TRBJ1-2, with 11 bases aligning to TRBD1. This CDR3 contains 17 residues. CDR1 and CDR2 from the germline V gene are MNHEY and SMNVEV (reference sequence). J was trimmed by 2 bases and V by 7 bases; bases with no gene match: 12. CDR3 sequence reads: CASTLVGTGGRNYGYTF. The CDR3 bases are TGTGCCAGCACCTTAGTGGGGACAGGGGGACGGAACTATGGCTACACCTTC.

J is TRBJ2-2 and V is TRBV5-4, with 12 bases lining up with TRBD1. Germline CDR1 and CDR2: SGHNT and YYREEE (reference sequence). The CDR3 extends over 18 amino acids. Trimming removed 4 bases from V and 4 bases from J; junction bases left unmatched: 11. The CDR3 is CASSAGTGGAWSTGELFF. CDR3 bases: TGTGCCAGCAGCGCCGGGACAGGGGGCGCGTGGAGCACCGGGGAGCTGTTTTTT.

The sample holds a few counts of this clonotype. The rearrangement links TRBV4-2 to TRBJ2-1; D might be TRBD1 (5 bases). The V gene's germline CDR1 is LGHNA and CDR2 YNFKEQ. This CDR3 is built from 16 residues. Trimming left V 0 bases short and J 1 base short, with 10 bases between. Here the CDR3 reads CASSQEQGDSYNEQFF. In nucleotides, the CDR3 is TGTGCCAGCAGCCAAGAACAAGGGGATTCCTACAATGAGCAGTTCTTC.

CDR3 bases: TGCGCCAGCAGCCAAGAGGGGGTCGCGAACACTGAAGCTTTCTTT. Its translation: CASSQEGVANTEAFF. V and J are TRBV4-1 and TRBJ1-1; D perhaps matches TRBD1 (5 bases). Germline V CDR1 and CDR2: MGHRA, YSYEKL. Trimming took off 0 bases at V and 1 base at J, with 9 bases between the two ends. This CDR3 has 15 residues.

V and J are TRBV2 and TRBJ1-5; tentatively, D is TRBD1 (5 bases). The V end lost 7 bases, the J end lost 4 bases, and 14 bases lay between the germline ends. The length of the CDR3 is 14 residues. Looked up from germline, CDR1 is SNHLY and CDR2 is FYNNEI. The DNA of the CDR3 is TGTGCCAGCACTGGACATCCCGAGAATCAGCCCCAGCATTTT. Encoded protein: CASTGHPENQPQHF.

This sequence joins TRBV9 and TRBJ2-3; 7 nucleotides match TRBD2. The CDR3 is 15 amino acids. The germline V gene encodes CDR1 SGDLS and CDR2 YYNGEE. Trimming at V came to 1 base and at J to 4 bases, leaving 6 bases not matched to a gene. The CDR3 is CASSVRGSSADTQYF. The CDR3 bases are TGTGCCAGCAGCGTACGCGGGAGTAGCGCAGATACGCAGTATTTT. Drawing the rest from reference TRBV9 and TRBJ2-3, the complete variable domain is DSGVTQTPKHLITATGQRVTLRCSPRSGDLSVYWYQQSLDQGLQFLIQYYNGEERAKGNILERFSAQQFPDLHSELNLSSLELGDSALYFCASSVRGSSADTQYFGPGTRLTVL.

This clonotype was counted only a few times. The chain combines TRBV7-9 with TRBJ2-5, with TRBD1 identical over 7 bases. Germline trimming cut 1 base from V and 3 bases from J; bases unmatched to any gene: 5. The CDR3 runs 15 residues. Germline CDR1 SEHNR, CDR2 FQNEAQ (reference sequence). As DNA, the CDR3 is TGTGCCAGCAGCTTAGACAGGGGATGGGAAGAGACCCAGTACTTC. Protein: CASSLDRGWEETQYF. The whole variable domain, filled in from reference TRBV7-9 and TRBJ2-5, reads DTGVSQNPRHKITKRGQNVTFRCDPISEHNRLYWYRQTLGQGPEFLTYFQNEAQLEKSRLLSDRFSAERPKGSFSTLEIQRTEQGDSAMYLCASSLDRGWEETQYFGPGTRLLVL.

This clonotype was observed a few times. CDR3 sequence: CASSSLARVGEKLFF. For the CDR3, the DNA is TGTGCCAGCAGCTCCTTGGCGCGGGTTGGGGAAAAACTGTTTTTT. The chain has TRBV7-8 and TRBJ1-4; D is uncertain. Germline V gene data show CDR1 as SGHVS and CDR2 as FQNEAQ. This CDR3 contains 15 residues. V lost 4 bases and J 8 bases, leaving 17 bases between the germline ends.

The chain recombines TRBV7-3 with TRBJ2-2; 10 nucleotides align to TRBD1. Germline V gene data show CDR1 as SGHTA and CDR2 as FQGTGA. This CDR3 region has 15 residues. The junction had 1 base not matched to a gene; V was cut back by 0 bases and J by 6 bases. As DNA, the CDR3 is TGTGCCAGCAGCTTAACCGGGACAGGGGCCGGGGAGCTGTTTTTT. This sequence encodes CASSLTGTGAGELFF.

This clonotype came up many times. The gene calls are TRBV29-1 and TRBJ2-7; D possibly corresponds to TRBD2 (5 bases). Deletions cut 5 bases from V and 0 bases from J, with 11 bases between. Germline assignment: CDR1 SQVTM and CDR2 ANQGSEA. The length of the CDR3 is 13 residues. The CDR3 DNA is TGCAGCGTTTGGACTGCTAACTCCTACGAGCAGTACTTC. Translated, it gives CSVWTANSYEQYF.

The rearrangement links TRBV9 to TRBJ2-7, with a possible D match to TRBD2 (5 bases). This CDR3 spans 13 amino acids. In germline, CDR1 is SGDLS, CDR2 YYNGEE. V lost 0 bases, J lost 3 bases, and 7 bases lay in between. The CDR3 is CASSVADYYEQYF. CDR3 coding DNA: TGTGCCAGCAGCGTAGCCGACTACTACGAGCAGTACTTC. Full variable domain (remainder filled in from reference TRBV9 and TRBJ2-7): DSGVTQTPKHLITATGQRVTLRCSPRSGDLSVYWYQQSLDQGLQFLIQYYNGEERAKGNILERFSAQQFPDLHSELNLSSLELGDSALYFCASSVADYYEQYFGPGTRLTVT.

This clonotype was counted only a few times. The genes are TRBV5-1 and TRBJ2-3; the match to TRBD2 covers 8 bases. CDR1 is SGHRS, CDR2 YFSETQ, per germline. CDR3 size: 16 residues. Unmatched junction bases numbered 11, after V lost 4 bases and J lost 4 bases. Here the CDR3 DNA reads TGCGCCAGCAGCCCGGCCCCGGGAGGGCGGGCAGATACGCAGTATTTT. Residues: CASSPAPGGRADTQYF.